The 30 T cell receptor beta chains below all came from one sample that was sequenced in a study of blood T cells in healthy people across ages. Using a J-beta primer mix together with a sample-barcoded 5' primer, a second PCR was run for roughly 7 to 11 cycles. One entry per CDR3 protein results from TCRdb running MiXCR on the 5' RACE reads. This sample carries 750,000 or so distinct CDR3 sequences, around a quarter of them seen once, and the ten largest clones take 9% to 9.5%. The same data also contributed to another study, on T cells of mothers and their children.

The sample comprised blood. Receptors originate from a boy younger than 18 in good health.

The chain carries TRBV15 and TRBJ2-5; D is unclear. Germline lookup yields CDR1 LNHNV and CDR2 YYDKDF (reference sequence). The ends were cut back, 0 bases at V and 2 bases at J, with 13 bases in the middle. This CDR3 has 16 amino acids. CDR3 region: CATSRDPGEPQETQYF. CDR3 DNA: TGTGCCACCAGCAGAGACCCTGGAGAGCCTCAAGAGACCCAGTACTTC.

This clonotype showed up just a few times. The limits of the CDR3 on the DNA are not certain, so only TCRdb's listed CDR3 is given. CDR3 in amino acids: CASSILGGQETQYF. The chain is built from TRBV7-2 and TRBJ2-5; TRBD1 is the table's D call, not checked against the DNA. Termini included, the CDR3 measures 14 amino acids. From germline, CDR1 is SGHTA and CDR2 FQGNSA.

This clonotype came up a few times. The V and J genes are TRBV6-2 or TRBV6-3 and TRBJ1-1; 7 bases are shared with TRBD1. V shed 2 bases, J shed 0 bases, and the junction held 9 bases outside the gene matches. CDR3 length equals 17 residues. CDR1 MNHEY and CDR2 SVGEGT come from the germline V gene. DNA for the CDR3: TGTGCCAGCAGTTACCCTAGGGACAGTTCCCTGAACACTGAAGCTTTCTTT. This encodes CASSYPRDSSLNTEAFF.

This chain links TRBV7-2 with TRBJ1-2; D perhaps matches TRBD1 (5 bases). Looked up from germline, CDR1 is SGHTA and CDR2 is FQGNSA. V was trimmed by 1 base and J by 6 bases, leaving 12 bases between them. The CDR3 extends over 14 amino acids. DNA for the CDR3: TGTGCCAGCAGCTTAGATGGCAGGGTAAATGGCTACACCTTC. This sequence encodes CASSLDGRVNGYTF.

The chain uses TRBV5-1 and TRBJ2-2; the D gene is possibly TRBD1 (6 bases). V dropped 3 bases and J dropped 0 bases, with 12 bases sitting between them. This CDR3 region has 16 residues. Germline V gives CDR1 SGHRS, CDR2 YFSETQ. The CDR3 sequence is CASSSRTVPNTGELFF. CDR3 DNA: TGCGCCAGCAGCTCCCGGACAGTCCCGAACACCGGGGAGCTGTTTTTT.

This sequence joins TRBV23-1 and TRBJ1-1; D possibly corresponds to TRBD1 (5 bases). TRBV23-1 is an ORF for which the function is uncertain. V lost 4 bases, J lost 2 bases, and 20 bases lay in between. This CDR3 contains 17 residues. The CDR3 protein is CASSLWWDDRNNTEAFF. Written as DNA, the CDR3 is TGCGCCAGCAGTCTTTGGTGGGACGACCGAAACAACACTGAAGCTTTCTTT.

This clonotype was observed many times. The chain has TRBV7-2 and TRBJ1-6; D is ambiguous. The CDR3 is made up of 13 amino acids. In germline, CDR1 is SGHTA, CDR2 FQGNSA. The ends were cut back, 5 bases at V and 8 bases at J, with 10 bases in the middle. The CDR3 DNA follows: TGTGCCAGCAGCCCCCGAGGATATTCACCCCTCCACTTT. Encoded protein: CASSPRGYSPLHF.

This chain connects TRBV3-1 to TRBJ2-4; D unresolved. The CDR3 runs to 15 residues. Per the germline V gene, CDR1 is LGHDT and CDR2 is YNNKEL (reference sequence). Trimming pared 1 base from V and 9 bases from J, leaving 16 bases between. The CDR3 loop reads CASSQVELGPSIQYF. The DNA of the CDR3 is TGTGCCAGCAGCCAAGTCGAGTTGGGCCCGTCCATTCAGTACTTC.

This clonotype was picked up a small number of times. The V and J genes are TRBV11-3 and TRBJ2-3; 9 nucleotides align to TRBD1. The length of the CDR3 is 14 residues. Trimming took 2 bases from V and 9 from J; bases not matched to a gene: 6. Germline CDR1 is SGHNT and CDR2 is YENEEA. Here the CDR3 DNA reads TGTGCCAGCAGCTTAACAGGGGGCTCGGCAACGCAGTATTTT. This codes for CASSLTGGSATQYF.

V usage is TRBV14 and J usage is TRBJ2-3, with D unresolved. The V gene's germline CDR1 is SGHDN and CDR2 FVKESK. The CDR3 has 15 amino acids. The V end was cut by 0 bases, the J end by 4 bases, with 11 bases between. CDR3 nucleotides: TGTGCCAGCAGCCAAGAAATTGGTGTGGCAGATACGCAGTATTTT. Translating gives CASSQEIGVADTQYF.

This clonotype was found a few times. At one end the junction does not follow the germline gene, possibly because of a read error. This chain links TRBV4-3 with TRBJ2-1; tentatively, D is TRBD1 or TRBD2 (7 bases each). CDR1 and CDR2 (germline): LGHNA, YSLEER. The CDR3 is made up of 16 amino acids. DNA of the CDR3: TGCACCAGCAGCCCGTCCAGGGCAGGGGGGGCGTTTGAGCAGTTCTTC. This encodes CTSSPSRAGGAFEQFF.

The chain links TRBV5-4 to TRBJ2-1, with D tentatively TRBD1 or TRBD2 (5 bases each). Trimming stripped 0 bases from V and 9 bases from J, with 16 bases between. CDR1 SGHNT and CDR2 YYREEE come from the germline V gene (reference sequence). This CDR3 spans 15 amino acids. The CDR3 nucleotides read TGTGCCAGCAGCTTGGCCAAGCGGATGAGGGGTGAGCAGTTCTTC. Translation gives CASSLAKRMRGEQFF.

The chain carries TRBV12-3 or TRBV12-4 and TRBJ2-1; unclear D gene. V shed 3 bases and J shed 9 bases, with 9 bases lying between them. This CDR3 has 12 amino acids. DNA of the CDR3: TGTGCCAGCAGTTTCACGTTGCTTGAGCAGTTCTTC. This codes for CASSFTLLEQFF.

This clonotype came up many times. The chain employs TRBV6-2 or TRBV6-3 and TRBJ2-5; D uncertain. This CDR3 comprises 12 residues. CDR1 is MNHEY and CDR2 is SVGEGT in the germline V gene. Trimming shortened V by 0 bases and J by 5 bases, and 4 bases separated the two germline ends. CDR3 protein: CASSYSRETQYF. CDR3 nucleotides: TGTGCCAGCAGTTACTCGAGGGAGACCCAGTACTTC.

CDR3 region: CASSLDGPDIIQYF. The CDR3 nucleotides read TGCGCCAGCAGCTTGGATGGGCCGGACATCATTCAGTACTTC. This chain uses TRBV5-1 with TRBJ2-4; possibly TRBD1 for D (5 bases). Germline assignment: CDR1 SGHRS and CDR2 YFSETQ. CDR3 length equals 14 residues. V was shortened by 0 bases and J by 9 bases, with 13 bases between the two germline ends.

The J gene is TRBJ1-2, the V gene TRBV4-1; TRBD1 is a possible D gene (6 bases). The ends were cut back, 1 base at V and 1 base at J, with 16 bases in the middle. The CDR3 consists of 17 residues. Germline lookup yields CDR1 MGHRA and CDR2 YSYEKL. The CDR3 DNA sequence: TGCGCCAGCAGCCAAGGGGTGATGGGACAACTTAACTATGGCTACACCTTC. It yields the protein CASSQGVMGQLNYGYTF.

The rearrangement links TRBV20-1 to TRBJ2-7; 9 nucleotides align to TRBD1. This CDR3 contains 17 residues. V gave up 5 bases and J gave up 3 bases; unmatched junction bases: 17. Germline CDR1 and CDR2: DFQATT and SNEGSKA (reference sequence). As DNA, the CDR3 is TGCAGTGCTGAAACTAATCCGGGACAGGGAATTTTCTACGAGCAGTACTTC. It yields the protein CSAETNPGQGIFYEQYF.

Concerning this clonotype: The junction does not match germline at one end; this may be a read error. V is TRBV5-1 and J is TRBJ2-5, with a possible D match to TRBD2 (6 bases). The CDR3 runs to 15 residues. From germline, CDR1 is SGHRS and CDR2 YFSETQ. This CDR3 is CTSSLAGGDSPTQYF. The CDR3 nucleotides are TGCACCAGCAGCTTGGCCGGCGGGGACTCCCCGACCCAGTACTTC.

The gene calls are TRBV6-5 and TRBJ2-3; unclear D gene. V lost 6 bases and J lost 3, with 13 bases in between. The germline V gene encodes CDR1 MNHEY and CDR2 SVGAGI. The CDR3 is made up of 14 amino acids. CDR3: CASSQLATTDTQYF. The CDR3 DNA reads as TGTGCCAGCAGCCAACTGGCGACAACAGATACGCAGTATTTT.

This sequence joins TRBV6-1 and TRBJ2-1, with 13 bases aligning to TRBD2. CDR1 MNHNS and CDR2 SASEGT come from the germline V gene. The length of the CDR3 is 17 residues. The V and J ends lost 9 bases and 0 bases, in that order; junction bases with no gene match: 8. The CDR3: CARGLAGVWLSYNEQFF. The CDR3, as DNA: TGTGCCAGAGGACTAGCGGGAGTTTGGCTCTCCTACAATGAGCAGTTCTTC.

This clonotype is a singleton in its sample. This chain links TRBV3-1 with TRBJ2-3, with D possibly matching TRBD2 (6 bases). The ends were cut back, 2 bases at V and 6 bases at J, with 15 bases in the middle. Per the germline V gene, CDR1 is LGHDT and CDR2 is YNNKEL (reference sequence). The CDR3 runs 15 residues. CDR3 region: CASSQRDSLHDTQYF. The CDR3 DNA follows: TGTGCCAGCAGCCAACGGGACTCACTTCATGATACGCAGTATTTT.

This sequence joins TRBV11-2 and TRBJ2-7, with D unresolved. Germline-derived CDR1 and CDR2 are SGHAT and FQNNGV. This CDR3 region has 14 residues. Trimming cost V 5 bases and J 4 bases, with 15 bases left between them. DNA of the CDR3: TGTGCCAGCAGCGCCGGACCCTCCGGTTACGAGCAGTACTTC. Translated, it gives CASSAGPSGYEQYF.

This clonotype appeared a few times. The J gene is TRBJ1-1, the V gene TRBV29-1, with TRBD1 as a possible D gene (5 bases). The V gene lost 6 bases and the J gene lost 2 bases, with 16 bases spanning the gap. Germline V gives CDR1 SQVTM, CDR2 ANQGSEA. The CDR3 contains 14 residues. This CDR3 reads CSVAGTLGNTEAFF. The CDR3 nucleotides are TGCAGCGTCGCAGGGACTCTGGGAAACACTGAAGCTTTCTTT.

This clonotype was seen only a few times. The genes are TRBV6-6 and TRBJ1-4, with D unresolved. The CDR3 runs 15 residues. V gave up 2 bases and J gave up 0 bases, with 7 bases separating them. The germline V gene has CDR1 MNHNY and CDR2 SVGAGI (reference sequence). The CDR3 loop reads CASSYVKATNEKLFF. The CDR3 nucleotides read TGTGCCAGCAGTTACGTAAAAGCAACTAATGAAAAACTGTTTTTT.

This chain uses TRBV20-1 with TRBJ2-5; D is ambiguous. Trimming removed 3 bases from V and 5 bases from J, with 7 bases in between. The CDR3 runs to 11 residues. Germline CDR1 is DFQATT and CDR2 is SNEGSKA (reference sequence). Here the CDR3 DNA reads TGCAGTGCTAGCATAGGGGAGACCCAGTACTTC. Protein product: CSASIGETQYF.

The CDR3 coding sequence is TGCAGTGCTAGAGATACGGCGGGGACTGGCTACAATGAGCAGTTCTTC. The encoded protein is CSARDTAGTGYNEQFF. The chain is built from TRBV20-1 and TRBJ2-1; tentatively, D is TRBD2 (6 bases). The CDR3 has 16 residues. Trimming took 0 bases from V and 3 from J, leaving 15 bases between them. Germline CDR1 DFQATT, CDR2 SNEGSKA (reference sequence).

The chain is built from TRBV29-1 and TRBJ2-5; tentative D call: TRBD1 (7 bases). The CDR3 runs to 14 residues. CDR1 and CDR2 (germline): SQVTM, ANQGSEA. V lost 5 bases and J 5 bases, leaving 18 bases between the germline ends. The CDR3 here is CSVPLQGRKETQYF. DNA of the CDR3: TGCAGCGTTCCCCTACAGGGGAGGAAGGAGACCCAGTACTTC.

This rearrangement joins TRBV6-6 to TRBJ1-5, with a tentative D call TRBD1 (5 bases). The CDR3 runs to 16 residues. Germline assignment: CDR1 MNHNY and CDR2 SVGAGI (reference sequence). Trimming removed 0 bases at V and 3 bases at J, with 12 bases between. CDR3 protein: CASSYSGGNINQPQHF. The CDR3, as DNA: TGTGCCAGCAGTTACTCGGGGGGGAACATCAATCAGCCCCAGCATTTT.

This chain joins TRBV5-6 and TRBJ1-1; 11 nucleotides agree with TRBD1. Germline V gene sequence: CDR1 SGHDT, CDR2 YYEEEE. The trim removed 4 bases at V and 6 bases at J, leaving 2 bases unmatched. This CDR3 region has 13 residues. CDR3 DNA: TGTGCCAGCAGCGGGACAGGGGGGCCTGAAGCTTTCTTT. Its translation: CASSGTGGPEAFF.

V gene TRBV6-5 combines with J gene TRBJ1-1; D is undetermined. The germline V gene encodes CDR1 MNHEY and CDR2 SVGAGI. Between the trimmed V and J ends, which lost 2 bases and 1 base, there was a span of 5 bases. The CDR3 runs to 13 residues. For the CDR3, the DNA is TGTGCCAGCAGTTACGTGGAGAACACTGAAGCTTTCTTT. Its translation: CASSYVENTEAFF.